These T cell receptor beta chains were read from a single sample in a study of blood T cell repertoires in COVID-19. Clones were read by immunoSEQ multiplex PCR, and TCRdb kept only the in-frame ones, dropping some. The table records about 120,000 clones, about nine tenths of them present only once. Source material: peripheral blood. These receptors all stem from a woman aged 70 to 79 with acute or convalescent COVID-19. Each CDR3 is given with its conserved first and last residue. The D gene is left open where the match is weak. Some rows mark clone size as missing; the rest say once, few, many or name a class of expanded clone.

clone_size	v_call	cdr3_length	j_call	d_call	cdr3_nt	cdr3_aa
few	TRBV28	13	TRBJ2-7	TRBD1	TGTGCCAGCACCTTTGACAGGGTCGACGAGCAGTACTTC	CASTFDRVDEQYF
-	TRBV4-2	16	TRBJ1-6	TRBD1	TGTGCCAGCAGCCAGCTCGCGGACAGGGGTGATTCACCCCTCCACTTT	CASSQLADRGDSPLHF
-	TRBV5-3	13	TRBJ1-2	TRBD1	TGTGCCAGAAGCATCTACAGGGGCGATGGCTACACCTTC	CARSIYRGDGYTF
once	TRBV10-2	13	TRBJ1-1	TRBD1	TGCGCCAGCAGTGAGTCGAGACAGGGTGAAGCTTTCTTT	CASSESRQGEAFF
-	TRBV5-6	15	TRBJ1-1	-	TGTGCCAGCAGCCGCCGGGGGGCCCGGGGGACTGAAGCTTTCTTT	CASSRRGARGTEAFF
-	TRBV5-1	15	TRBJ1-4	-	TGCGCCAGCAGCACCGTTCAGGGGTCTAATGAAAAACTGTTTTTT	CASSTVQGSNEKLFF
few	TRBV5-1	17	TRBJ2-2	TRBD1	TGCGCCAGCAGCATATTCGACAGGGGGCTGGACACCGGGGAGCTGTTTTTT	CASSIFDRGLDTGELFF
once	TRBV7-8	15	TRBJ2-7	TRBD1	TGTGCCAGCACCGCTGGGACAGGGGGCTCCTACGAGCAGTACTTC	CASTAGTGGSYEQYF
-	TRBV29-1	16	TRBJ1-6	-	TGCAGCGCTACTGATGGGGCTAGCTCCTATAATTCACCCCTCCACTTT	CSATDGASSYNSPLHF
-	TRBV30	13	TRBJ1-3	-	TGTGCCTGGAACTCAGGGTTCGGAAACACCATATATTTT	CAWNSGFGNTIYF
-	TRBV10-2	13	TRBJ2-5	-	TGCGCCAGCAGTGGGTTCCTACAGCAGGCCCAGTACTTC	CASSGFLQQAQYF
-	TRBV11-2	13	TRBJ1-6	-	TGTGCCAGCAGGCTACAGTTGGATTCACCCCTCCACTTT	CASRLQLDSPLHF
-	TRBV12-5	14	TRBJ2-7	TRBD1	TGTGCTAGTGGTTTGGGGCGGTCCCTCGGGACAGCTATCTTC	CASGLGRSLGTAIF
-	TRBV5-1	15	TRBJ2-3	TRBD2	TGCGCCAGCAGCTTTAGCGGGGGGGTCACATATACGCAGTATTTT	CASSFSGGVTYTQYF
-	TRBV29-1	14	TRBJ2-7	-	TGCAGCGTGGCCCCCGGGACACGCTCCTACGAGCAGTACTTC	CSVAPGTRSYEQYF
-	TRBV6-1	13	TRBJ1-2	TRBD1	TGTGCCAGCAGTGAAGCCGGGACAGGACGGTACACCTTC	CASSEAGTGRYTF
-	TRBV19	15	TRBJ2-1	TRBD1	TGTGCCAGCTCCAGGACAGGGCTTATGGGCAATGAGCAGTTCTTC	CASSRTGLMGNEQFF
once	TRBV19	14	TRBJ1-1	-	TGTGCCAGTAGTATCGGGGGGCCGAACACTGAAGCTTTCTTT	CASSIGGPNTEAFF
few	TRBV28	16	TRBJ1-2	-	TGTGCCAGCAGTTTGACGACCGTGGGGGAGGTACGGGGCTACACCTTC	CASSLTTVGEVRGYTF
-	TRBV28	14	TRBJ2-7	-	TGTGCCAGCATTGGAGGAGGTACGAACTACGAGCAGTACTTC	CASIGGGTNYEQYF
-	TRBV18	13	TRBJ1-1	-	TGTGCCAGCTCCCGGGAAGGCAGGACTGAAGCTTTCTTT	CASSREGRTEAFF
-	TRBV2	14	TRBJ2-7	TRBD2	TGTGCCAGCAGCCCCGGGACTAGCGGGGGGCTGCAGTACTTC	CASSPGTSGGLQYF
-	TRBV6-5	13	TRBJ1-5	-	TGTGCCAGCGGCCCACGCAACAATCAGCCCCAGCATTTT	CASGPRNNQPQHF
-	TRBV7-3	14	TRBJ1-2	TRBD1	TGTGCCAGCAGCCCCGGACAGGGAAACTATGGCTACACCTTC	CASSPGQGNYGYTF
few	TRBV7-9	16	TRBJ1-5	TRBD1	TGTGCCAGCAGCTTAGGCTACAGGGGGGGCAATCAGCCCCAGCATTTT	CASSLGYRGGNQPQHF
-	TRBV10-1	15	TRBJ2-3	TRBD1	TGCGCCAGCAGTGAGGGACAGGCCGGCACAGATACGCAGTATTTT	CASSEGQAGTDTQYF
-	TRBV2	13	TRBJ1-1	-	TGTGCCAGCAGTGTACAGGGATACACTGAAGCTTTCTTT	CASSVQGYTEAFF
-	TRBV6-2/TRBV6-3	15	TRBJ2-7	-	TGTGCCAGCAGTTCACAGGGTTTCAGATTCGACGAGCAGTACTTC	CASSSQGFRFDEQYF
-	TRBV28	14	TRBJ2-7	TRBD1	TGTGCCAGCAGCCCAGGGACAGGGTTGTACGAGCAGTACTTC	CASSPGTGLYEQYF
-	TRBV11-3	15	TRBJ2-7	-	TGTGCCAGCAGCTTTGGGAGATCCTTCTCCTACGAGCAGTACTTC	CASSFGRSFSYEQYF
-	TRBV28	16	TRBJ1-2	TRBD1	TGTGCCAGCAGTTTACTTTGGACAGGGGAAAACTATGGCTACACCTTC	CASSLLWTGENYGYTF
-	TRBV7-2	14	TRBJ2-3	TRBD1	TGTGCCAGCAGCCAGGGACAGGCGGCAGATACGCAGTATTTT	CASSQGQAADTQYF
-	TRBV18	13	TRBJ1-5	-	TGTGCCACTGCACAAGCGTCGGGTCAGCCCCAGCATTTT	CATAQASGQPQHF
-	TRBV6-5	12	TRBJ2-7	TRBD1	TGTGCCAGCAGCAGAACAGGGGGCGAGCAGTACTTC	CASSRTGGEQYF
-	TRBV6-5	14	TRBJ1-6	-	TGTGCCAGCAGGGGGGGGGTGCTTTATTCACCCCTCCACTTT	CASRGGVLYSPLHF
-	TRBV18	14	TRBJ2-7	-	TGTGCCAGTACCGGAGAACTCCGACCCTACGAGCAGTACTTC	CASTGELRPYEQYF
-	TRBV6-5	13	TRBJ1-5	-	TGTGCCAGCAGACGCGGGGGTAATCAGCCCCAGCATTTT	CASRRGGNQPQHF
-	TRBV28	16	TRBJ1-5	TRBD1	TGTGCCAGCAGCCTAATCGGACAGGGCTTCAATCAGCCCCAGCATTTT	CASSLIGQGFNQPQHF
-	TRBV6-5	12	TRBJ2-2	-	TGTGCCAGCAGTTATAATGTCGGGGAGCTGTTTTTT	CASSYNVGELFF
-	TRBV2	14	TRBJ1-1	TRBD1	TGTGCCAGCAGAAACCTAGGACAGGGCATAGCAGCTTTCTTT	CASRNLGQGIAAFF
-	TRBV19	15	TRBJ1-1	-	TGTGCCAGTAGTATGGGGTTCGGGGAGAGAACTGAAGCTTTCTTT	CASSMGFGERTEAFF
few	TRBV28	14	TRBJ1-1	-	TGTGCCAGCACCCTAAGGGGGTGGAACACTGAAGCTTTCTTT	CASTLRGWNTEAFF
-	TRBV28	13	TRBJ1-5	-	TGTGCCAGCGGCCTGACAGATAATCAGCCCCAGCATTTT	CASGLTDNQPQHF
-	TRBV29-1	13	TRBJ1-4	-	TGCAGCGCTTACCGGTCCTTCGGGGAAAAACTGTTTTTT	CSAYRSFGEKLFF
-	TRBV6-5	15	TRBJ1-2	TRBD1	TGTGCCAGCATTAGAGATGGGACAGGGAACGATGGCTACACCTTC	CASIRDGTGNDGYTF
-	TRBV11-2	13	TRBJ2-7	TRBD1	TGTGCCAGCAGCTTAGAGGGGGACAGGGGGCAGTACTTC	CASSLEGDRGQYF
many	TRBV2	15	TRBJ2-1	TRBD2	TGTGCCAGCAGTGGTGCTAGCGGCTCCTACAATGAGCAGTTCTTC	CASSGASGSYNEQFF
few	TRBV7-9	14	TRBJ1-6	-	TGTGCCAGCAGCTTAGAGCCTCTTAATTCACCCCTCCACTTT	CASSLEPLNSPLHF
once	TRBV28	15	TRBJ2-5	TRBD2	TGTGCCAGCATATCGACGGGGGGGCTCCAAGAGACCCAGTACTTC	CASISTGGLQETQYF
few	TRBV2	14	TRBJ2-2	TRBD1	TGTGCCAGCGGCGGGACAGGGAACACCGGGGAGCTGTTTTTT	CASGGTGNTGELFF
-	TRBV24-1	15	TRBJ1-2	-	TGTGCCACCAGTGAGCCGACCGGCGGGGAGTATGGCTACACCTTC	CATSEPTGGEYGYTF
-	TRBV12-3/TRBV12-4	12	TRBJ1-1	-	TGTGCCAGCAGTCCCAGGGACACTGAAGCTTTCTTT	CASSPRDTEAFF
-	TRBV24-1	12	TRBJ2-4	-	TGTGCCACCAGTGATTTGGTAGACATTCAGTACTTC	CATSDLVDIQYF